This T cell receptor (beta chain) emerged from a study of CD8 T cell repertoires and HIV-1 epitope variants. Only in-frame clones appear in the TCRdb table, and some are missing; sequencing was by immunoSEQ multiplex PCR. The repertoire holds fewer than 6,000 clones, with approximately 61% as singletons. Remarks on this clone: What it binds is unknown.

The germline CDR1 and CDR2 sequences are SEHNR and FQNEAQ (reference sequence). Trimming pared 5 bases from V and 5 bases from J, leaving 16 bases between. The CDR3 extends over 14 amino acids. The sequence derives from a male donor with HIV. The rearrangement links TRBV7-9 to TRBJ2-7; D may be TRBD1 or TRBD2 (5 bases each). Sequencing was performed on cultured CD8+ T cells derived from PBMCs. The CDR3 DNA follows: TGTGCCAGCAGCCCTACAGGCGGGCGGGACGAGCAGTACTTC. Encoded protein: CASSPTGGRDEQYF.